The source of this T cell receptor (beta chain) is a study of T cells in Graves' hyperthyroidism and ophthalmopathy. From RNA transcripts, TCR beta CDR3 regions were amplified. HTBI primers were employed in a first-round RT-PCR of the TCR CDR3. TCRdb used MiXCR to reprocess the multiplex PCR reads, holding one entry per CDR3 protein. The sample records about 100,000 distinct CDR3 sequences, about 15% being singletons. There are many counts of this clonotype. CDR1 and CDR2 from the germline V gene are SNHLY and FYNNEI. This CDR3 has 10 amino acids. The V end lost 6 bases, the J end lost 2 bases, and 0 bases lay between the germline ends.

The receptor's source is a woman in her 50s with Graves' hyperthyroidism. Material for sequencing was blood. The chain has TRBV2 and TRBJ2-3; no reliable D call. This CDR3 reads CASSTDTQYF. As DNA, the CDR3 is TGTGCCAGCAGCACAGATACGCAGTATTTT.